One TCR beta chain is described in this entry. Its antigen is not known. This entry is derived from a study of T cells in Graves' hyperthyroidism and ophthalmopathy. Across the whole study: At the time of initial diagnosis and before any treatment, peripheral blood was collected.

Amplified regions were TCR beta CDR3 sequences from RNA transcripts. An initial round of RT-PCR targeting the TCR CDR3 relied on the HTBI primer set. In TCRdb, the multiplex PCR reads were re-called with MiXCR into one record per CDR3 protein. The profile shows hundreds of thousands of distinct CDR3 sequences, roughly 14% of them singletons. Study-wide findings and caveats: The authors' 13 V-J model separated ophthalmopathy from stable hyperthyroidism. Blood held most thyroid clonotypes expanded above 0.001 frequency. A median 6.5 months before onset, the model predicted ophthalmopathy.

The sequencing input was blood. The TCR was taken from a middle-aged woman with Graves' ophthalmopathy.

The CDR3 protein is CASSLDRPDTGELFF. DNA for the CDR3: TGTGCCAGCAGCTTGGACAGGCCCGACACCGGGGAGCTGTTTTTT. The chain employs TRBV7-3 and TRBJ2-2, with 7 bases aligning to TRBD1. The CDR3 is made up of 15 amino acids. V gave up 3 bases and J gave up 3 bases; unmatched junction bases: 4. CDR1 and CDR2 from the germline V gene are SGHTA and FQGTGA.